The present TCR beta chain was sequenced within a study of cytomegalovirus exposure and HLA in healthy donors. The germline CDR1 and CDR2 sequences are SGDLS and YYNGEE. The CDR3 has 16 amino acids. Primers for the PCR totalled 60 Vbeta and 13 Jbeta. Only in-frame clones appear in the TCRdb table, and some are missing; sequencing was by immunoSEQ multiplex PCR. The table records 120,000 to 150,000 clones, roughly 80% of them present only once. The sample was PBMCs. The clonotype was recovered from a male donor in good health and CMV-seronegative. The chain employs TRBV9 and TRBJ2-5; 8 nucleotides match TRBD2. The J call may be mistaken, given a closer DNA end match to TRBJ2-7. The CDR3 protein is CASSAGGGRDGYEQYF. The CDR3 DNA follows: TGTGCCAGCAGCGCCGGGGGGGGGCGTGATGGCTACGAGCAGTACTTC.